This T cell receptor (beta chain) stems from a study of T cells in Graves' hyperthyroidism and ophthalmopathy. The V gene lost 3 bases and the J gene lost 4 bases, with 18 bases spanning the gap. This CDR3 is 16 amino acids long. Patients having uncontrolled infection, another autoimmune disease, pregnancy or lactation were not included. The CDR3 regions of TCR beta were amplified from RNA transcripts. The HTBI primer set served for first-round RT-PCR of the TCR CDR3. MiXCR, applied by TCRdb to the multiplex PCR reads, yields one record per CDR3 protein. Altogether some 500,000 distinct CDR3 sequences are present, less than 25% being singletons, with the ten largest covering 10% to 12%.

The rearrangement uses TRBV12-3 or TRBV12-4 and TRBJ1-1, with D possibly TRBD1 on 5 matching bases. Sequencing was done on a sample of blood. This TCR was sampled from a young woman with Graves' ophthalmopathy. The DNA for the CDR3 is TGTGCCAGCAGTTTCTTGACGCTGGAAGGGGTCACTGAAGCTTTCTTT. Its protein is CASSFLTLEGVTEAFF.